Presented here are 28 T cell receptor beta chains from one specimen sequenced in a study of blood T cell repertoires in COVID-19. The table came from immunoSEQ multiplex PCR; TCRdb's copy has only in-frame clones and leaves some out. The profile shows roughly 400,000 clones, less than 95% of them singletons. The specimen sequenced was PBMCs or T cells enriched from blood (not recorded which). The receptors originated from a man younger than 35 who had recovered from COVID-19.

The CDR3 region is CASRSDRYNEQFF. The CDR3, as DNA: TGTGCCAGCAGATCGGACAGATACAATGAGCAGTTCTTC. This sequence joins TRBV12-3 or TRBV12-4 and TRBJ2-1, with D maybe TRBD1 (6 bases). The CDR3 totals 13 residues. V dropped 6 bases and J dropped 4 bases, with 10 bases sitting between them.

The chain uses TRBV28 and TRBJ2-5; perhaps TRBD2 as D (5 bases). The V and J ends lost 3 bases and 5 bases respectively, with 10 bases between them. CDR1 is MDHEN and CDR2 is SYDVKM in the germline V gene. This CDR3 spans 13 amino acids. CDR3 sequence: CASSFFGEETQYF. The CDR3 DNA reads TGTGCCAGCAGTTTCTTCGGGGAGGAGACCCAGTACTTC.

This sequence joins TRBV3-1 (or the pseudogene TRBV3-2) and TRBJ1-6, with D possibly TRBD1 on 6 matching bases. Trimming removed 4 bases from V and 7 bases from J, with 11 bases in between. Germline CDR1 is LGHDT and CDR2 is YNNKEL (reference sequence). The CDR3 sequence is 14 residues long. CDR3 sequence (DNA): TGTGCCAGCAGCCTGGCCAGGGGAAATTCACCCCTCCACTTT. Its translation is CASSLARGNSPLHF.

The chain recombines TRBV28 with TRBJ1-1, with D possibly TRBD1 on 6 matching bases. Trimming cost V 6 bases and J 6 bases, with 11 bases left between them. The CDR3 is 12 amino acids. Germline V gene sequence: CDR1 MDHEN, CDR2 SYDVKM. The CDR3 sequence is CASSRQVSEAFF. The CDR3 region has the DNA TGTGCCAGCAGCCGACAGGTCTCTGAAGCTTTCTTT. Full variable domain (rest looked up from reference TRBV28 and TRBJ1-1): DVKVTQSSRYLVKRTGEKVFLECVQDMDHENMFWYRQDPGLGLRLIYFSYDVKMKEKGDIPEGYSVSREKKERFSLILESASTNQTSMYLCASSRQVSEAFFGQGTRLTVV.

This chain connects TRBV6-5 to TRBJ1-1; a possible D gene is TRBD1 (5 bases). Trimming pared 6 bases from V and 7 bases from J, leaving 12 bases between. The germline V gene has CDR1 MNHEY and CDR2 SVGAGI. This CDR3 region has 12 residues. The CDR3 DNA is TGTGCCAGCAGGGGGGGGAACTTTGAAGCTTTCTTT. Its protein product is CASRGGNFEAFF.

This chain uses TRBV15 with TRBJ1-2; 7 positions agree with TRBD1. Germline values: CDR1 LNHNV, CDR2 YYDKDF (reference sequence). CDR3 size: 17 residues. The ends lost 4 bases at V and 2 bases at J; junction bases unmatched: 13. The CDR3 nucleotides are TGTGCCACCAGCACCCGGGACAGTGAGGCTAAAAACTATGGCTACACCTTC. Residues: CATSTRDSEAKNYGYTF.

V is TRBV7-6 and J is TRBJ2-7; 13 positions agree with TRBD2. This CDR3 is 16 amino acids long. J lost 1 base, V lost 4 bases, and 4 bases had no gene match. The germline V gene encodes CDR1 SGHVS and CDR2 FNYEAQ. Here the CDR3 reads CASSSRTSGRSYEQYF. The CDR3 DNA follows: TGTGCCAGCAGCTCCCGGACTAGCGGGAGATCCTACGAGCAGTACTTC.

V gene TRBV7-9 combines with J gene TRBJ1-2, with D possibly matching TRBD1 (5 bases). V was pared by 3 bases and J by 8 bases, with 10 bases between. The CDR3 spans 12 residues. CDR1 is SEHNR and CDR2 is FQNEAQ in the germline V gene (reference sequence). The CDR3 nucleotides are TGTGCCAGCAGCTTCAGGGATCAAGGCTACACCTTC. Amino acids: CASSFRDQGYTF.

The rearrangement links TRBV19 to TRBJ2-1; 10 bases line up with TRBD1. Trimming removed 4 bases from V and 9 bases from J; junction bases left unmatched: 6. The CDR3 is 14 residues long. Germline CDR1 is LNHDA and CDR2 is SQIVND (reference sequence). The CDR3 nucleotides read TGTGCCAGTAGTAAACGGGACAGGGGAACTGAGCAGTTCTTC. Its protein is CASSKRDRGTEQFF.

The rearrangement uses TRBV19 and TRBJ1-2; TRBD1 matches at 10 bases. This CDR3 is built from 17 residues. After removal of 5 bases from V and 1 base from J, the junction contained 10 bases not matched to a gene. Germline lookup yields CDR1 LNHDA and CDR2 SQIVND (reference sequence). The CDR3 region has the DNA TGTGCCAGTAGTTTCCGGGACAGGGGATTAGATAACTATGGCTACACCTTC. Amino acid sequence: CASSFRDRGLDNYGYTF.

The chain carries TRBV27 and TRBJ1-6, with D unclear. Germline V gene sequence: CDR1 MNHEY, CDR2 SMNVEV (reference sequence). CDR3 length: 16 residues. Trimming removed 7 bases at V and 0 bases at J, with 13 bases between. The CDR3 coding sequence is TGTGCCAGCACTACCTTGCGGGGCTCCTATAATTCACCCCTCCACTTT. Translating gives CASTTLRGSYNSPLHF.

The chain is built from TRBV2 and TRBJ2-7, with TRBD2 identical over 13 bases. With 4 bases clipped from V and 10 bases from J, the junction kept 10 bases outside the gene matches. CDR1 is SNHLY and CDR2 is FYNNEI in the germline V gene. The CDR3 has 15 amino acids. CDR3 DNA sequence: TGTGCCAGCAGTGCCCAGACTAGCGGGAGGTTAGAACAGTACTTC. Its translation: CASSAQTSGRLEQYF.

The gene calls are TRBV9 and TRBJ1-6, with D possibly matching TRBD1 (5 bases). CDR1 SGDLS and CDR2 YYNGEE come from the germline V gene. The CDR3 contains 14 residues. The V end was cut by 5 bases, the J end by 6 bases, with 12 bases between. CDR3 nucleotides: TGTGCCAGCAGGGAGGGGTATGGTAATTCACCCCTCCACTTT. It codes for CASREGYGNSPLHF.

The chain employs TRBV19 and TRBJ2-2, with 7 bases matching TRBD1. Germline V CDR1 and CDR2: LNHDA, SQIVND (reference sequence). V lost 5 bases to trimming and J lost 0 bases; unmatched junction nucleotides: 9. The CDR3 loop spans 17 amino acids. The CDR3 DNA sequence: TGTGCCAGTAGTCCCAGGACGGGACAGACGAACACCGGGGAGCTGTTTTTT. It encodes CASSPRTGQTNTGELFF.

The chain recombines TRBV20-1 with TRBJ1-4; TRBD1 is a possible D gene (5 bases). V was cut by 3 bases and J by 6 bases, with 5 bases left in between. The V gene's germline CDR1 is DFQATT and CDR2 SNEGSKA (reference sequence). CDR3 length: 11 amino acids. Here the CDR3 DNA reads TGCAGTGCTAGCAGGGATGAAAAACTGTTTTTT. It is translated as CSASRDEKLFF.

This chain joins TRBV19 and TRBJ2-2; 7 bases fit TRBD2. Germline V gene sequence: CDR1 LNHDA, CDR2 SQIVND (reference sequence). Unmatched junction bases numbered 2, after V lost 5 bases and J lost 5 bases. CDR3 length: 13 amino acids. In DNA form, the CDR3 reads TGTGCCAGTAGTCTTAGCGGGACCGGGGAGCTGTTTTTT. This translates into CASSLSGTGELFF.

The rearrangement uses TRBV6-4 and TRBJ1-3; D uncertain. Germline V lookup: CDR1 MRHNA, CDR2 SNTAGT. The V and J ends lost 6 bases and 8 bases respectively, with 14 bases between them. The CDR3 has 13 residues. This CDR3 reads CASRDPKVDTIYF. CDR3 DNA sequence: TGTGCCAGCAGGGACCCTAAAGTGGACACCATATATTTT.

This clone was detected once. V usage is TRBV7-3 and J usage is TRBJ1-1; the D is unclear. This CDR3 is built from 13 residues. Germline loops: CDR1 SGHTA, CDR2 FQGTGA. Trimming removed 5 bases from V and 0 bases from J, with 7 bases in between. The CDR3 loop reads CASSPPMNTEAFF. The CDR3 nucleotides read TGTGCCAGCAGCCCCCCAATGAACACTGAAGCTTTCTTT.

CDR3 region: CSASREANYGYTF. In DNA form, the CDR3 reads TGCAGTGCTAGTCGGGAGGCCAACTATGGCTACACCTTC. The rearrangement joins TRBV20-1 to TRBJ1-2; D uncertain. This CDR3 contains 13 residues. With 3 bases removed from V and 2 bases from J, the gap between germline ends came to 10 bases. Germline V lookup: CDR1 DFQATT, CDR2 SNEGSKA (reference sequence).

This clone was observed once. This chain's CDR3 is CASSPDLRGDEQFF. The CDR3 nucleotides read TGTGCCAGCTCACCGGACCTTCGCGGGGACGAGCAGTTCTTC. The V and J genes are TRBV18 and TRBJ2-1; tentatively, D is TRBD2 (6 bases). The germline V gene has CDR1 KGHSH and CDR2 LQKENI. The V and J ends lost 3 bases and 10 bases respectively, with 16 bases between them. This CDR3 region has 14 residues. Combining the CDR3 with reference TRBV18 and TRBJ2-1 gives the whole variable domain NAGVMQNPRHLVRRRGQEARLRCSPMKGHSHVYWYRQLPEEGLKFMVYLQKENIIDESGMPKERFSAEFPKEGPSILRIQQVVRGDSAAYFCASSPDLRGDEQFFGPGTRLTVL.

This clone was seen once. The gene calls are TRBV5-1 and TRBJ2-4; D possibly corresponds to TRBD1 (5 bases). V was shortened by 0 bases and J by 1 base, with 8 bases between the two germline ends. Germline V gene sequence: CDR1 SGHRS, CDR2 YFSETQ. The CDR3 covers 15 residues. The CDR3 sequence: CASSLEGSAKNIQYF. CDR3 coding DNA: TGCGCCAGCAGCTTGGAGGGGTCGGCCAAAAACATTCAGTACTTC. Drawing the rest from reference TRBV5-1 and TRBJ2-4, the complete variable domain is KAGVTQTPRYLIKTRGQQVTLSCSPISGHRSVSWYQQTPGQGLQFLFEYFSETQRNKGNFPGRFSGRQFSNSRSEMNVSTLELGDSALYLCASSLEGSAKNIQYFGAGTRLSVL.

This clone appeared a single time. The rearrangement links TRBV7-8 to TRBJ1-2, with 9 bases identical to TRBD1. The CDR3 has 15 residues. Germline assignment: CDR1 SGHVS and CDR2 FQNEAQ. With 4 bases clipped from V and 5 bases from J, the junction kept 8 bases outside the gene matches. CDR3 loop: CASSYRRDRAYGYTF. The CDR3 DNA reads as TGTGCCAGCAGCTACCGGAGGGACAGGGCTTATGGCTACACCTTC.

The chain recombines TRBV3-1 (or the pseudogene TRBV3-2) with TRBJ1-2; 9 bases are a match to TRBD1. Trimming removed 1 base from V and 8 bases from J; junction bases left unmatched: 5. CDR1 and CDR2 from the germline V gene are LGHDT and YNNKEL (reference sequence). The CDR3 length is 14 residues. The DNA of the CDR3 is TGTGCCAGCAGCCAAGCCAACAGGGGGCAGGGCTACACCTTC. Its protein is CASSQANRGQGYTF.

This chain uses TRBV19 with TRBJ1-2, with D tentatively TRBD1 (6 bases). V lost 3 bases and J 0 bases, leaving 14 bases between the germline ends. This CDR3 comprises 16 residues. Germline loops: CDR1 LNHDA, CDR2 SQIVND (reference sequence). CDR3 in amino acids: CASSMLPGQANYGYTF. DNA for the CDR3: TGTGCCAGTAGTATGTTACCGGGACAAGCTAACTATGGCTACACCTTC. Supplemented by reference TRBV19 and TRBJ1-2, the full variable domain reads DGGITQSPKYLFRKEGQNVTLSCEQNLNHDAMYWYRQDPGQGLRLIYYSQIVNDFQKGDIAEGYSVSREKKESFPLTVTSAQKNPTAFYLCASSMLPGQANYGYTFGSGTRLTVV.

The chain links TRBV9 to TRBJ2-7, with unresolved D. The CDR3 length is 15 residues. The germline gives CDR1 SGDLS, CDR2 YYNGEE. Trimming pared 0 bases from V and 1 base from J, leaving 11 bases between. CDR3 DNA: TGTGCCAGCAGCGTAGATGCGGATAAGTCCTACGAGCAGTACTTC. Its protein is CASSVDADKSYEQYF.

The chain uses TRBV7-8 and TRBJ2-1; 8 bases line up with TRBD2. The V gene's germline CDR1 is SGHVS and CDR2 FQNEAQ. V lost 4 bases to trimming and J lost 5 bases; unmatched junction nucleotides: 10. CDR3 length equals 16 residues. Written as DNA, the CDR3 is TGTGCCAGCAGCTCCCCCCTTAGCGGGGCCCACAATGAGCAGTTCTTC. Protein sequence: CASSSPLSGAHNEQFF.

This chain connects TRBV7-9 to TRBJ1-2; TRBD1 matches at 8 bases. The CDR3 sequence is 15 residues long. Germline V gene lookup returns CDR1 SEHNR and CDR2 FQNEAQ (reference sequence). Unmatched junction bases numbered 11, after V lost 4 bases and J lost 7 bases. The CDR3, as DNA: TGTGCCAGCAGCTCCTCGGGGCAGGGGGCACGTGGCTACACCTTC. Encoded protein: CASSSSGQGARGYTF.

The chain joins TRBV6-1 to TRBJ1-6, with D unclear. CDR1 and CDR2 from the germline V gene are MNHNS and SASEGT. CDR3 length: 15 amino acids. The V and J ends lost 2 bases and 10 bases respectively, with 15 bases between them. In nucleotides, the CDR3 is TGTGCCAGCAGTGAAAAAGCTGGGTCGGGATCACCCCTCCACTTT. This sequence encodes CASSEKAGSGSPLHF.